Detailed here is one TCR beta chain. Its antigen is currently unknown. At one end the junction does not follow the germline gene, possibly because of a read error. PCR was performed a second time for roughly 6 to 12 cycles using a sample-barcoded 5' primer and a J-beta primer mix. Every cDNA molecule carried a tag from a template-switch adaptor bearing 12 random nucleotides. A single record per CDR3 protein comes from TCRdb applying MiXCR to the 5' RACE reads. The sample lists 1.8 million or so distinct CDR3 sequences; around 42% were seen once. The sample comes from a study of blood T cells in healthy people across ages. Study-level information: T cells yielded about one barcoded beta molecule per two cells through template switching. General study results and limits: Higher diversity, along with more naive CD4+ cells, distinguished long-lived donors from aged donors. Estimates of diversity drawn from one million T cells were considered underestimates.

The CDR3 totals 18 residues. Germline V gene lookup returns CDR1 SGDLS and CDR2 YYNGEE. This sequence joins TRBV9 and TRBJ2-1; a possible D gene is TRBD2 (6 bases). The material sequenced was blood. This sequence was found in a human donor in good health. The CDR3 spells CASSHSGDWANSYNEQFF. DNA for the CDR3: TGCGCCAGCAGCCATAGCGGAGATTGGGCTAATTCCTACAATGAGCAGTTCTTC.